This is a list of T cell receptor beta chains from one sample in a study of blood T cell repertoires in COVID-19. Assay: immunoSEQ multiplex PCR; the TCRdb copy retains only in-frame clones and omits some. The sample carries about 110,000 clones, 80% to 90% recorded once. The specimen was peripheral blood. The receptor set was obtained from a woman older than 75 with acute or convalescent COVID-19. The CDR3 runs from the conserved cysteine through the conserved F or W. A D gene is named only where the DNA matches it firmly. Clone size is stated in some rows and not others, as once, few, many or a class when expanded.

TRBV7-2	-	TRBJ1-5	-	TGTGCCAGCAGCTTATTAACGGGACTCAGGGTAAATCAGCCCCAGCATTTT	CASSLLTGLRVNQPQHF
TRBV10-3	-	TRBJ2-6	TRBD1	TGTGCCATCAGGACAGGGGCTGGGGCCAACGTCCTGACTTTC	CAIRTGAGANVLTF
TRBV19	-	TRBJ1-4	TRBD1	TGTGCCAGTAGTATTGGGACAGCCTACGAAAAACTGTTTTTT	CASSIGTAYEKLFF
TRBV11-3	-	TRBJ2-3	TRBD2	TGTGCCAGCAGCTCGGGAGTTGCGGGGGTTGTTACGCAGTATTTT	CASSSGVAGVVTQYF
TRBV4-1	-	TRBJ2-3	-	TGCGCCAGCAGCCTGGGACTGACACTAGGCATAGATACGCAGTATTTT	CASSLGLTLGIDTQYF
TRBV6-1	-	TRBJ2-7	-	TGTGCCAGCAGTGAAGTTTTTGGGAGCTCCTACGAGCAGTACTTC	CASSEVFGSSYEQYF
TRBV29-1	few	TRBJ2-7	-	TGCAGCGTTGAATCCGCGACAGAGCCGGTCGAGCAGTACTTC	CSVESATEPVEQYF
TRBV6-1	-	TRBJ1-4	-	TGTGCCAGCAGCGAAGACAAGAATGAAAAACTGTTTTTT	CASSEDKNEKLFF
TRBV5-1	few	TRBJ2-3	TRBD1	TGCGCCAGCAGGCCGGGACAGGACACAGATACGCAGTATTTT	CASRPGQDTDTQYF
TRBV30	-	TRBJ2-5	-	TGTGCCTGGAGTGTATTCGGGTCCGGGCAAGAGACCCAGTACTTC	CAWSVFGSGQETQYF
TRBV18	-	TRBJ1-2	TRBD1	TGTGCCAGCTCACCAGGAGCGGACAGGGGTGGCTATGGCTACACCTTC	CASSPGADRGGYGYTF
TRBV6-5	-	TRBJ2-1	-	TGTGCCAGCAGTTACTCGCCGACAGGCAATGAGCAGTTCTTC	CASSYSPTGNEQFF
TRBV7-9	-	TRBJ2-3	-	TGTGCCAGCAGCTTAAAGCGGGTGGGTGCAGATACGCAGTATTTT	CASSLKRVGADTQYF
TRBV6-5	-	TRBJ2-7	-	TGTGCCAGCAGCCGGGCGGGTTCCCACGAGCAGTACTTC	CASSRAGSHEQYF
TRBV10-2	once	TRBJ2-2	TRBD1	TGCGCCAGCAAAACCGGGACAGGGGGCAGGACCGGGGAGCTGTTTTTT	CASKTGTGGRTGELFF
TRBV6-1	-	TRBJ1-4	-	TGTGCCAGCAGTGAAGCAGGGGTTGGTAATGAAAAACTGTTTTTT	CASSEAGVGNEKLFF
TRBV19	-	TRBJ1-4	-	TGTGCCAGTAGTACTACAGGGTCGGGTGAAAAACTGTTTTTT	CASSTTGSGEKLFF
TRBV7-9	-	TRBJ2-7	-	TGTGCCAGCAGCCCCAACGGACAGTACTACGAGCAGTACTTC	CASSPNGQYYEQYF
TRBV4-1	-	TRBJ1-5	-	TGCGCCAGCAGCCAAGAAGGGGGTTCCCTTCCCCAGCATTTT	CASSQEGGSLPQHF
TRBV3-1/TRBV3-2	-	TRBJ1-5	TRBD1	TGTGCCAGCAGCCCGACAGGGATCCATCAGCCCCAGCATTTT	CASSPTGIHQPQHF
TRBV28	-	TRBJ1-4	TRBD1	TGTGCCAGCAGTTTCCAGGGGGCAGGTGAAAAACTGTTTTTT	CASSFQGAGEKLFF
TRBV24-1	-	TRBJ2-1	TRBD2	TGTGCCACCAGTGACCCCGGGACTAGCGGGGCCTCCTACAATGAGCAGTTCTTC	CATSDPGTSGASYNEQFF
TRBV3-1/TRBV3-2	-	TRBJ1-2	-	TGTGCCAGCAGCCTTCTCCGGAGGGCTGGCTACACCTTC	CASSLLRRAGYTF
TRBV7-9	-	TRBJ1-2	TRBD1	TGTGCCAGCAGCTCAACAGGGGCCCCGGACTATGGCTACACCTTC	CASSSTGAPDYGYTF
TRBV5-1	-	TRBJ1-2	-	TGCGCCAGCAGCCCCGCAGGGGCCGCCTTCTATGGCTACACCTTC	CASSPAGAAFYGYTF
TRBV4-1	-	TRBJ2-2	-	TGCGCCAGCAGCCAAGTTCGCACGAGCACCGGGGAGCTGTTTTTT	CASSQVRTSTGELFF
TRBV29-1	once	TRBJ2-5	-	TGCAGCGTTAAGGAGGGGTCAGAGACCCAGTACTTC	CSVKEGSETQYF
TRBV19	once	TRBJ1-6	TRBD1	TGTGCCAGCAGTCGGACAGGGGGCGTCTATAATTCACCCCTCCACTTT	CASSRTGGVYNSPLHF
TRBV19	-	TRBJ1-3	-	TGTGCCAGTAGTTCCACAGGCTCATCTGGAAACACCATATATTTT	CASSSTGSSGNTIYF
TRBV7-8	once	TRBJ1-4	-	TGTGCCAGCAGCTTAGGAGGGTTTTCGTTTGAAAAACTGTTTTTT	CASSLGGFSFEKLFF
TRBV29-1	-	TRBJ1-2	-	TGCAGCGTTGGTCAGGGGAGCTATGGCTACACCTTC	CSVGQGSYGYTF
TRBV11-2	-	TRBJ2-1	TRBD2	TGTGCCAGCAGCTTATTGGCGGGGGTACCTAGCTCCTACAATGAGCAGTTCTTC	CASSLLAGVPSSYNEQFF
TRBV7-8	-	TRBJ1-3	TRBD1	TGTGCCAGCAGCTTGGGGACAGCTGGAAACACCATATATTTT	CASSLGTAGNTIYF
TRBV30	-	TRBJ2-2	-	TGTGCCTGGAGCCCCTTGGGAGGGGGATTCCCCGGGGAGCTGTTTTTT	CAWSPLGGGFPGELFF
TRBV4-3	-	TRBJ2-7	TRBD1	TGCGCCAGCAGCCAAAGGGCAGGGGGCGGGTACGAGCAGTACTTC	CASSQRAGGGYEQYF
TRBV12-3/TRBV12-4	-	TRBJ1-5	-	TGTGCCAGCAGTTTAGTCGGTCAGCCCCAGCATTTT	CASSLVGQPQHF
TRBV27	once	TRBJ1-2	TRBD1	TGTGCCAGCACCAGGGGGACAGGGGTAGGGGGCTACACCTTC	CASTRGTGVGGYTF
TRBV3-1/TRBV3-2	-	TRBJ1-2	-	TGTGCCAGCAGCCAAGGTCGGGGGGCTTGGTATGGCTACACCTTC	CASSQGRGAWYGYTF
TRBV5-4	-	TRBJ2-3	-	TGTGCCAGCAGCTTTCCCCACAGGGATACGCAGTATTTT	CASSFPHRDTQYF
TRBV27	hyperexpanded	TRBJ2-2	-	TGTGCCAGCAGTTTCTCTACCGGGGAGCTGTTTTTT	CASSFSTGELFF
TRBV12-3/TRBV12-4	-	TRBJ1-2	-	TGTGCCAGCGTCTCCCCACCAGGTGGCTACACCTTC	CASVSPPGGYTF
TRBV18	-	TRBJ2-7	-	TGTGCCAGCTCACCACCTTCCAGGACCTACGAGCAGTACTTC	CASSPPSRTYEQYF
TRBV19	-	TRBJ1-3	TRBD1	TGTGCCAGTAGTACTCGGACAGGGGGAAACACCATATATTTT	CASSTRTGGNTIYF
TRBV18	-	TRBJ2-5	TRBD1	TGTGCCAGCTCAAGACAGGGGCGAGGTGGTCAAGAGACCCAGTACTTC	CASSRQGRGGQETQYF
TRBV11-2	-	TRBJ1-6	TRBD1	TGTGCCAGCAGCGGGGACAGGGGCCCCCTCCACTTT	CASSGDRGPLHF
TRBV3-1/TRBV3-2	-	TRBJ2-1	-	TGTGCCAGCAGCCAAACGAGCTCCTACAATGAGCAGTTCTTC	CASSQTSSYNEQFF
TRBV7-9	-	TRBJ1-5	TRBD1	TGTGCCAGCAGCTCCCGGGACAGGGATCAGCCCCAGCATTTT	CASSSRDRDQPQHF
TRBV29-1	once	TRBJ2-7	-	TGCAGCGCTGCTGGTCCAGGGTCCTACGAGCAGTACTTC	CSAAGPGSYEQYF
TRBV6-5	-	TRBJ1-1	-	TGTGCCAGCAGCGGGGGGTCCGCCACTGAAGCTTTCTTT	CASSGGSATEAFF
TRBV2	-	TRBJ1-1	TRBD1	TGTGCCAGCAGTGGGCGACAGGGGGTCGCTGAAGCTTTCTTT	CASSGRQGVAEAFF
TRBV7-8	-	TRBJ2-3	-	TGTGCCAGCAGCTCCCGACAATTGGGTGGGCAGTATTTT	CASSSRQLGGQYF
TRBV5-8	-	TRBJ2-1	TRBD2	TGTGCCAGCGAAAGGACTAGCGGGGGGTACTCCTACAATGAGCAGTTCTTC	CASERTSGGYSYNEQFF
TRBV5-1	-	TRBJ2-7	TRBD2	TGCGCCAGCAGCTTCTCCTGGGGAGCGGGGGTTAGCTCCTACGAGCAGTACTTC	CASSFSWGAGVSSYEQYF